The T cell receptor beta chain under discussion was sequenced for a study of blood T cell repertoires in COVID-19. Whole-study context: The United States, Italy and Spain provided the acute and convalescent COVID-19 samples. The cDNA or gDNA used as material had been derived from T cells, B-cell-depleted T cells, or PBMCs.

A single count supports this clone. The authors' processing: Estimated nucleated cell counts came from reference gene primer amplification. This table comes from immunoSEQ multiplex PCR, and its TCRdb copy is limited to in-frame clones, with some not included. D and trimming were read from the DNA, whereas the V and J calls and clone size are those reported in that table. The sample holds 160,000 or so clones, less than 85% seen once. The CDR3 sequence is 14 residues long. The germline V gene has CDR1 MNHNY and CDR2 SVGAGI (reference sequence). V was clipped by 7 bases and J by 7 bases, with 16 bases between them. Enrolment of Seattle patients took place during active infection, and they were followed longitudinally.

This rearrangement joins TRBV6-6 to TRBJ1-4; no definite D call. This receptor was obtained from a woman aged 60-70 years with COVID-19, enrolled during active disease. Sample: peripheral blood. Here the CDR3 DNA reads TGTGCCAGCAAAGAGGGCGGGCCGGTTGAAAAACTGTTTTTT. It translates to CASKEGGPVEKLFF.